The sequence of this T cell receptor beta chain was determined in a study of T cell changes during pregnancy in multiple sclerosis. This table comes from immunoSEQ multiplex PCR, and its TCRdb copy is limited to in-frame clones, with some not included. The table lists around 13,000 clones, almost 90% of them singletons. CDR3 length equals 15 residues. Germline assignment: CDR1 LNHNV and CDR2 YYDKDF (reference sequence). V lost 2 bases to trimming and J lost 6 bases; unmatched junction nucleotides: 1. The sample was CD8+ T cells from peripheral blood mononuclear cells, taken after pregnancy. This chain links TRBV15 with TRBJ2-2; 12 bases map to TRBD2. This clonotype was sampled from a female donor in good health, enrolled as a control in a pregnancy study. CDR3 DNA sequence: TGTGCCACCAGCAGACTAGCGGGGGGGGCCGGGGAGCTGTTTTTT. Translating it yields CATSRLAGGAGELFF.